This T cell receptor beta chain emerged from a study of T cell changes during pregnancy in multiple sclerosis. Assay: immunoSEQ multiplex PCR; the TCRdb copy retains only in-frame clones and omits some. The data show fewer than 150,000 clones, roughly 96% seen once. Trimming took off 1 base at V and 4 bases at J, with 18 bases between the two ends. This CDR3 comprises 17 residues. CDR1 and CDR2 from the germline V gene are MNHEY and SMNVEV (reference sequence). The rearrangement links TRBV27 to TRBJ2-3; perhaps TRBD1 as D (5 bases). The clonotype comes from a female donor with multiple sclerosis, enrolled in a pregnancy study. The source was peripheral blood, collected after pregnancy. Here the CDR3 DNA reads TGTGCCAGCAGTTTATTAGCCGTTGGAAGGGGCCCAGATACGCAGTATTTT. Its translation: CASSLLAVGRGPDTQYF.